One sample yielded the 27 T cell receptor beta chains listed below, sequenced in a study of shared clonotypes between healthy human individuals. The table came from immunoSEQ multiplex PCR; TCRdb's copy has only in-frame clones and leaves some out. Among just over 2,000,000 clones listed, roughly 96% were seen once. Sequenced: naive CD4+ T cells sorted from blood. Subset meaning: CD45RA+ positively selected. The receptor set was obtained from a man aged 18 to 29 in good health.

Concerning this clone: The same CDR3 also results from other DNA sequences found in this sample. The rearrangement links TRBV6-6 to TRBJ1-2; no definite D call. CDR1 is MNHNY and CDR2 is SVGAGI in the germline V gene (reference sequence). This CDR3 contains 13 residues. V lost 3 bases to trimming and J lost 0 bases, with 5 bases between them. Here the CDR3 reads CASSYRANYGYTF. CDR3 bases: TGTGCCAGCAGTTATAGGGCTAACTATGGCTACACCTTC.

The rearrangement joins TRBV10-3 to TRBJ2-7, with 11 bases that match TRBD1. V shed 5 bases, J shed 3 bases, and the junction held 6 bases outside the gene matches. The V gene's germline CDR1 is ENHRY and CDR2 SYGVKD. CDR3 length equals 15 residues. The CDR3 sequence: CAISLPGQGVYEQYF. In nucleotides, the CDR3 is TGTGCCATCAGTCTACCGGGACAGGGGGTCTACGAGCAGTACTTC.

The CDR3 DNA is TGTGCCAGCAAGAAGAGGTTTTGGGGTTTGGGTGGAAACACCATATATTTT. This encodes CASKKRFWGLGGNTIYF. This chain uses TRBV2 with TRBJ1-3; D remains unclear. Germline V gene data show CDR1 as SNHLY and CDR2 as FYNNEI. This CDR3 is built from 17 residues. V was trimmed by 7 bases and J by 3 bases, leaving 22 bases between them.

CDR3 nucleotides: TGTGCCAGCAGGGAAGGGTACGGGACGGAACAAGAGACCCAGTACTTC. Amino acids: CASREGYGTEQETQYF. The rearrangement uses TRBV25-1 and TRBJ2-5, with D perhaps TRBD1 or TRBD2 (5 bases each). Looked up from germline, CDR1 is MGHDK and CDR2 is SYGVNS. The V gene lost 6 bases and the J gene lost 2 bases, with 19 bases spanning the gap. CDR3 length: 16 amino acids.

This clone was seen only once. The sample carries other DNA sequences with the same CDR3. This chain links TRBV7-9 with TRBJ1-1; TRBD1 might be the D (6 bases). Trimming removed 3 bases from V and 0 bases from J, with 8 bases in between. The length of the CDR3 is 14 residues. Germline V gene lookup returns CDR1 SEHNR and CDR2 FQNEAQ (reference sequence). CDR3 sequence (DNA): TGTGCCAGCAGCTTCCAGGGGTTGAACACTGAAGCTTTCTTT. Translated, it gives CASSFQGLNTEAFF.

This rearrangement joins TRBV7-2 to TRBJ2-7; 7 positions match TRBD2. The trim removed 4 bases at V and 2 bases at J, leaving 5 bases unmatched. CDR1 and CDR2 (germline): SGHTA, FQGNSA. There are 14 residues in the CDR3. In DNA form, the CDR3 reads TGTGCCAGCAGCTATAGCGGGCCTCCCTACGAGCAGTACTTC. This sequence encodes CASSYSGPPYEQYF.

The V call is TRBV25-1, the J call TRBJ2-7; possibly TRBD2 for D (6 bases). This CDR3 is 13 amino acids long. From germline, CDR1 is MGHDK and CDR2 SYGVNS. V lost 6 bases and J lost 1, with 10 bases in between. CDR3 DNA: TGTGCCAGCAGGGCGGGGAGGTCCTACGAGCAGTACTTC. Amino acids: CASRAGRSYEQYF.

Only one count was recorded for this clone. The J gene is TRBJ2-5, the V gene TRBV10-1; 8 bases fit TRBD1. Germline V gene lookup returns CDR1 WNHNN and CDR2 SYGVQD (reference sequence). The CDR3 covers 16 residues. The trim removed 0 bases at V and 5 bases at J, leaving 8 bases unmatched. The CDR3, as DNA: TGCGCCAGCAGTGAGTCCCGGACAGGGATGGGGGAGACCCAGTACTTC. Residues: CASSESRTGMGETQYF.

This chain joins TRBV13 and TRBJ2-7; D possibly corresponds to TRBD1 (6 bases). This CDR3 region has 15 residues. CDR1 and CDR2 (germline): PRHDT, FYEKMQ (reference sequence). Trimming took 5 bases from V and 0 from J, leaving 14 bases between them. For the CDR3, the DNA is TGTGCCAGCAGCCTACCGGGACAATACTCCTACGAGCAGTACTTC. Its protein is CASSLPGQYSYEQYF. Full variable domain (remainder filled in from reference TRBV13 and TRBJ2-7): AAGVIQSPRHLIKEKRETATLKCYPIPRHDTVYWYQQGPGQDPQFLISFYEKMQSDKGSIPDRFSAQQFSDYHSELNMSSLELGDSALYFCASSLPGQYSYEQYFGPGTRLTVT.

The CDR3 region is CASSFSANTGELFF. The CDR3 nucleotides are TGCGCCAGCAGCTTTTCGGCGAACACCGGGGAGCTGTTTTTT. This chain links TRBV5-1 with TRBJ2-2; D gene ambiguous. The CDR3 consists of 14 residues. Germline V gives CDR1 SGHRS, CDR2 YFSETQ. V shed 2 bases and J shed 0 bases, with 5 bases lying between them.

Note on this clone: Other DNA sequences in this sample translate to the same CDR3. The V call is TRBV6-5, the J call TRBJ1-2; no firm D call. Germline CDR1 reads MNHEY; CDR2 reads SVGAGI. V was shortened by 0 bases and J by 5 bases, with 7 bases between the two germline ends. The length of the CDR3 is 13 residues. As DNA, the CDR3 is TGTGCCAGCAGTTACTCGAGAGGGTATGGCTACACCTTC. Amino acids: CASSYSRGYGYTF.

The chain is built from TRBV2 and TRBJ2-2, with D tentatively TRBD2 (5 bases). This CDR3 contains 14 residues. Germline CDR1 and CDR2: SNHLY and FYNNEI. The V and J ends lost 6 bases and 7 bases respectively, with 15 bases between them. The CDR3 reads CASSLERTYGELFF. In DNA, the CDR3 is TGTGCCAGCAGCCTTGAGCGGACCTACGGGGAGCTGTTTTTT.

There are a few counts of this clone. The chain has TRBV4-2 and TRBJ1-6, with D hard to call. This CDR3 is 16 amino acids long. The V and J ends lost 5 bases and 7 bases respectively, with 18 bases between them. CDR1 LGHNA and CDR2 YNFKEQ come from the germline V gene. The CDR3 loop is CASSLAGQVFNSPLHF. The CDR3 coding sequence is TGTGCCAGCAGCTTGGCTGGGCAAGTGTTCAATTCACCCCTCCACTTT.

The J gene is TRBJ2-7, the V gene TRBV27; 12 bases match TRBD2. CDR1 and CDR2 (germline): MNHEY, SMNVEV (reference sequence). V gave up 5 bases and J gave up 5 bases; unmatched junction bases: 13. This CDR3 is 17 amino acids long. In DNA form, the CDR3 reads TGTGCCAGCAGTCCCCTTACACAGACTAGCGGGGGAAACGAGCAGTACTTC. Translated: CASSPLTQTSGGNEQYF.

J is TRBJ2-5 and V is TRBV7-3; perhaps D is TRBD1 or TRBD2 (5 bases each). The CDR3 covers 13 residues. The V gene's germline CDR1 is SGHTA and CDR2 FQGTGA. Trimming shortened V by 2 bases and J by 5 bases, and 9 bases separated the two germline ends. CDR3 DNA sequence: TGTGCCAGCAGCTTAGGGACCCACGAGACCCAGTACTTC. This sequence encodes CASSLGTHETQYF. Variable domain in full (rest from reference TRBV7-3 and TRBJ2-5): GAGVSQTPSNKVTEKGKYVELRCDPISGHTALYWYRQSLGQGPEFLIYFQGTGAADDSGLPNDRFFAVRPEGSVSTLKIQRTERGDSAVYLCASSLGTHETQYFGPGTRLLVL.

With regard to this clone: Other DNA sequences in the same sample also yield this CDR3. The gene calls are TRBV6-6 and TRBJ1-4; D is undetermined. Germline V gene lookup returns CDR1 MNHNY and CDR2 SVGAGI (reference sequence). The CDR3 loop spans 13 amino acids. The V gene lost 2 bases and the J gene lost 3 bases, with 4 bases spanning the gap. CDR3 amino acids: CASSYRANEKLFF. CDR3 DNA: TGTGCCAGCAGTTACAGGGCTAATGAAAAACTGTTTTTT.

The chain uses TRBV10-1 and TRBJ2-3, with TRBD2 matching 12 bases. This CDR3 is 17 amino acids long. The ends lost 0 bases at V and 3 bases at J; junction bases unmatched: 4. Germline V lookup: CDR1 WNHNN, CDR2 SYGVQD (reference sequence). This CDR3 is CASSESTSGGATDTQYF. In DNA form, the CDR3 reads TGCGCCAGCAGTGAGTCGACTAGCGGGGGAGCTACAGATACGCAGTATTTT.

The chain employs TRBV7-2 and TRBJ2-3; TRBD1 is a possible D gene (6 bases). Germline V gene lookup returns CDR1 SGHTA and CDR2 FQGNSA. The V end lost 0 bases, the J end lost 4 bases, and 14 bases lay between the germline ends. The CDR3 spans 16 residues. The CDR3 nucleotides are TGTGCCAGCAGCTTAGCGCTAGGCAGGGGTGCAGATACGCAGTATTTT. It codes for CASSLALGRGADTQYF.

This chain uses TRBV10-3 with TRBJ2-1; a weak D match, TRBD2 (5 bases). The CDR3 spans 14 residues. The V gene lost 6 bases and the J gene lost 0 bases, with 9 bases spanning the gap. CDR1 and CDR2 (germline): ENHRY, SYGVKD. The CDR3 sequence is CAIRREGSYNEQFF. For the CDR3, the DNA is TGTGCCATCAGGAGGGAAGGCTCCTACAATGAGCAGTTCTTC.

This clone was counted a single time. A much larger clone sits a single nucleotide away, making a read error possible. CDR3 sequence reads: CASSQQGAKNIQYF. CDR3 nucleotide sequence: TGTGCCAGTAGCCAACAGGGGGCCAAAAACATTCAGTACTTC. This rearrangement joins TRBV19 to TRBJ2-4; the match to TRBD1 covers 7 bases. Germline V gene lookup returns CDR1 LNHDA and CDR2 SQIVND (reference sequence). V was clipped by 6 bases and J by 1 base; unmatched bases: 3. The CDR3 extends over 14 amino acids. Drawing the rest from reference TRBV19 and TRBJ2-4, the complete variable domain is DGGITQSPKYLFRKEGQNVTLSCEQNLNHDAMYWYRQDPGQGLRLIYYSQIVNDFQKGDIAEGYSVSREKKESFPLTVTSAQKNPTAFYLCASSQQGAKNIQYFGAGTRLSVL.

The chain carries TRBV18 and TRBJ1-4, with D tentatively TRBD1 (5 bases). The CDR3 runs to 16 residues. CDR1 and CDR2 (germline): KGHSH, LQKENI. Trimming took 0 bases from V and 7 from J, leaving 15 bases between them. The CDR3 nucleotides read TGTGCCAGCTCACCACCCTCCAGGGATGCAGGTGAAAAACTGTTTTTT. It translates to CASSPPSRDAGEKLFF.

The CDR3 loop reads CASGANTEAFF. The CDR3 DNA sequence: TGTGCCAGTGGCGCGAACACTGAAGCTTTCTTT. This chain joins TRBV6-5 and TRBJ1-1; D remains unclear. With 9 bases removed from V and 1 base from J, the gap between germline ends came to 6 bases. This CDR3 region has 11 residues. The germline gives CDR1 MNHEY, CDR2 SVGAGI.

Concerning this clone itself: One end of the junction fails to match germline, which may point to a read error. This chain links TRBV11-3 with TRBJ2-1; weak D call: TRBD2 (5 bases). Germline V gene sequence: CDR1 SGHNT, CDR2 YENEEA. The CDR3 is 13 amino acids. The CDR3 DNA reads TGTGCCAGCAGCGTAGACTATCATCTTGAGCAGTTCTTC. Translation: CASSVDYHLEQFF.

V usage is TRBV9 and J usage is TRBJ2-3; TRBD2 agrees at 11 bases. The trim removed 4 bases at V and 2 bases at J, leaving 9 bases unmatched. This CDR3 is 17 amino acids long. Germline lookup yields CDR1 SGDLS and CDR2 YYNGEE. The chain's CDR3 is CASSPTLAGGFTDTQYF. In DNA, the CDR3 is TGTGCCAGCAGCCCTACCCTAGCGGGGGGTTTCACAGATACGCAGTATTTT.

The J gene is TRBJ1-3, the V gene TRBV29-1; no firm D call. CDR3 size: 12 residues. Germline CDR1 is SQVTM and CDR2 is ANQGSEA. With 4 bases removed from V and 4 bases from J, the gap between germline ends came to 8 bases. The CDR3 DNA is TGCAGCGTTGGGGCCGTCGGAAACACCATATATTTT. As protein: CSVGAVGNTIYF.

V gene TRBV5-1 combines with J gene TRBJ2-1, with D possibly being TRBD1 (5 bases). Germline values: CDR1 SGHRS, CDR2 YFSETQ. There are 15 residues in the CDR3. V was trimmed by 0 bases and J by 4 bases, leaving 11 bases between them. DNA for the CDR3: TGCGCCAGCAGCTTGGCCGAGACAGCTTACAATGAGCAGTTCTTC. Its protein is CASSLAETAYNEQFF.

The chain joins TRBV19 to TRBJ2-7; either TRBD1 or TRBD2 may supply D (5 bases each). V gave up 5 bases and J gave up 4 bases, with 12 bases separating them. The CDR3 runs 13 residues. The germline V gene encodes CDR1 LNHDA and CDR2 SQIVND (reference sequence). The CDR3 spells CASSVGESYEQYF. For the CDR3, the DNA is TGTGCCAGTAGTGTAGGGGAGTCTTACGAGCAGTACTTC.